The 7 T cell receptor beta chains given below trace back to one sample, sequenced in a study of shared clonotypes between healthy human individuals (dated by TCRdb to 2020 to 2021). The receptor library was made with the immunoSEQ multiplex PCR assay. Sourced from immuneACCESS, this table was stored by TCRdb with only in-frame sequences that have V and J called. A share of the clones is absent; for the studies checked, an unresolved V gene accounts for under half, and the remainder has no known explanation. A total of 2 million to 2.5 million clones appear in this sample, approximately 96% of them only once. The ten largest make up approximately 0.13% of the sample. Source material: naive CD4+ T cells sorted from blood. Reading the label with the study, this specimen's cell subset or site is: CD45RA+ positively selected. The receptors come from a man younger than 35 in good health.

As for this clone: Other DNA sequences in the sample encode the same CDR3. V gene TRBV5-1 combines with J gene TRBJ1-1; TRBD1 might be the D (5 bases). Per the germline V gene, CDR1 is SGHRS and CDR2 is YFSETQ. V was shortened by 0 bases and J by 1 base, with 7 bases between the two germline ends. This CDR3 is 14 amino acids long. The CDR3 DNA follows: TGCGCCAGCAGCTTGGCCACAGGGAACACTGAAGCTTTCTTT. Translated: CASSLATGNTEAFF.

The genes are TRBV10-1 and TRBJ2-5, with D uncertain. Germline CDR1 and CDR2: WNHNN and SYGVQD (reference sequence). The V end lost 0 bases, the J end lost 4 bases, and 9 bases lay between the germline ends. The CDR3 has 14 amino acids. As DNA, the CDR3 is TGCGCCAGCAGTGAGTCTAGTCGTACAGAGACCCAGTACTTC. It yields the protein CASSESSRTETQYF.

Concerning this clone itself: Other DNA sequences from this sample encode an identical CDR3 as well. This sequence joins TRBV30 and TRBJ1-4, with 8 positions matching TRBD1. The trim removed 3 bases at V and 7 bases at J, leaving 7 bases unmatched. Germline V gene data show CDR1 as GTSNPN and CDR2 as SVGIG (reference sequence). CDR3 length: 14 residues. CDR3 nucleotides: TGTGCCTGGAGCCTCGGACAGGGAGGTGAAAAACTGTTTTTT. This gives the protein CAWSLGQGGEKLFF.

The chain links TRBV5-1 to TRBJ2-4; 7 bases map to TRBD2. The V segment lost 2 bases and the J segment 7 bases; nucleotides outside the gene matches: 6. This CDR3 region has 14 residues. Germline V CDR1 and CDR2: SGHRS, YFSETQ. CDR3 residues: CASSFSGFKNIQYF. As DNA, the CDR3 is TGCGCCAGCAGCTTTAGCGGGTTTAAGAACATTCAGTACTTC. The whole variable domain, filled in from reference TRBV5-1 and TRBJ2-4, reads KAGVTQTPRYLIKTRGQQVTLSCSPISGHRSVSWYQQTPGQGLQFLFEYFSETQRNKGNFPGRFSGRQFSNSRSEMNVSTLELGDSALYLCASSFSGFKNIQYFGAGTRLSVL.

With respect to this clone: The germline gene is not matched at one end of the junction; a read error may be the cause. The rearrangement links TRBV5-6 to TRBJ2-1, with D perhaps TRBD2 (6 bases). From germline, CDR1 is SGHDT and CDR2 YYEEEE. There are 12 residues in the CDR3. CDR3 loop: CASSSGPEGLVF. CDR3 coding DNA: TGTGCCAGCAGCTCCGGACCGGAGGGCTTGGTCTTC.

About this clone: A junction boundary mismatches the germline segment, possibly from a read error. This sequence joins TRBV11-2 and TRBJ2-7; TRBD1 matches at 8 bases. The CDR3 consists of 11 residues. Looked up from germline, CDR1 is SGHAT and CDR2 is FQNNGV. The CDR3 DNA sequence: TGTGCCAGCAGCGAATGGCGACAGGGGAACTTC. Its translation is CASSEWRQGNF.

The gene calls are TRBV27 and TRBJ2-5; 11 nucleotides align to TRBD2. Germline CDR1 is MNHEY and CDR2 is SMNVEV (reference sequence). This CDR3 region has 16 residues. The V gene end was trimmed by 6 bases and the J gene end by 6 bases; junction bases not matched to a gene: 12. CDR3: CASSRTSGSRSQTQYF. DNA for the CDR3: TGTGCCAGCAGCCGGACTAGCGGGTCCCGGAGCCAGACCCAGTACTTC.